This TCR beta chain was found in a study of patients and donors after allogeneic stem cell transplantation. TCRdb used MiXCR to reprocess the RT-PCR reads, holding one entry per CDR3 protein. This sample has some 160,000 distinct CDR3 sequences, with about a quarter found just once. The TCR sequence derives from a human donor who was either an allogeneic HSCT recipient or a stem cell or donor lymphocyte infusion donor (not recorded which). It is not recorded whose cells these are; they may come from a transplant donor. The material sequenced was blood, either unsorted or a sorted T cell fraction (not recorded which).

The CDR3 DNA reads TGTGCCAGCAGTCGGGACAGTGGCTCCTACGAGCAGTACTTC. This translates into CASSRDSGSYEQYF. The chain couples TRBV28 to TRBJ2-7; 7 nucleotides line up with TRBD1. Germline V gene lookup returns CDR1 MDHEN and CDR2 SYDVKM. V shed 5 bases and J 0 bases; nucleotides not matched to a gene: 4. The CDR3 spans 14 residues.